Sequencing of this T cell receptor (beta chain) was carried out in a study of T cells in localized non-small cell lung cancer. The study's findings and limits: Uninvolved adjacent lung had more T cell clonality than any other tissue, topping tumor. A median of around 57 clones ranked among the top 100 in tumor appeared in adjacent lung. Heterogeneity stays possible, as sequencing covered only one tumor region.

CDR3 length equals 15 residues. Germline V lookup: CDR1 SGHKS, CDR2 YYEKEE (reference sequence). Trimming took off 4 bases at V and 0 bases at J, with 14 bases between the two ends. Clones were read by immunoSEQ multiplex PCR, and TCRdb kept only the in-frame ones, dropping some. The sample lists 70,000 to 80,000 clones, approximately 90% occurring once. Comment on this clone: Its antigen remains unidentified.

The receptor comes from a woman aged 35-75 years with stage I squamous cell lung carcinoma. This sequence joins TRBV5-5 and TRBJ2-7; D ambiguous. Here the sequenced sample was peripheral blood, taken before any cancer treatment. In DNA, the CDR3 is TGTGCCAGCAGCCCCTCGGAAGTTAGCTCCTACGAGCAGTACTTC. The encoded protein is CASSPSEVSSYEQYF.